This TCR beta chain was documented in a study of control samples from healthy donors and cancer patients. The CDR3 is 16 amino acids. Unmatched junction bases numbered 8, after V lost 2 bases and J lost 3 bases. CDR1 and CDR2 (germline): MNHEY, SVGAGI. The table came from immunoSEQ multiplex PCR; TCRdb's copy has only in-frame clones and leaves some out. The sample shows 90,000 to 130,000 clones, roughly 90% of them seen only once. The rearrangement joins TRBV6-5 to TRBJ1-1; TRBD1 aligns across 8 bases. The sample taken for sequencing was PBMCs. The TCR was taken from a woman in her fifties or sixties with lung cancer. In DNA, the CDR3 is TGTGCCAGCAGTTACCCGGCAGGGGGCGTGGACACTGAAGCTTTCTTT. It is translated as CASSYPAGGVDTEAFF.